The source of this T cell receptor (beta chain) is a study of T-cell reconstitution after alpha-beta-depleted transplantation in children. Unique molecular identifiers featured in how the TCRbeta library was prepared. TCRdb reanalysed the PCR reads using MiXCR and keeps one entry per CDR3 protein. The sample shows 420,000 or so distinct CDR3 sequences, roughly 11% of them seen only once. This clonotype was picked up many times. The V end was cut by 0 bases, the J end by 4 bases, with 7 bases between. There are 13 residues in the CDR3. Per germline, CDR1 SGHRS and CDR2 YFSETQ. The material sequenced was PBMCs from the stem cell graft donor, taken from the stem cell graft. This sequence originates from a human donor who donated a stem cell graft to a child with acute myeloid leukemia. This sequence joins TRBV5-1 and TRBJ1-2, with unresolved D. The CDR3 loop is CASSLDGGYGYTF. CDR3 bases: TGCGCCAGCAGCTTGGATGGAGGCTATGGCTACACCTTC.